This paragraph covers one T cell receptor (beta chain) sequence. Profiled with immunoSEQ multiplex PCR; TCRdb holds only in-frame clones, not every one. The data show around 41,000 clones, approximately 90% seen once. Per germline, CDR1 MNHNY and CDR2 SVGAGI (reference sequence). Losses at the gene ends were 4 bases for V and 5 bases for J; bases not matched to a gene: 10. The CDR3 runs 16 residues. This sample was included in a study of PD-L1 blockade in urothelial cancer. This TCR derives from a woman aged 60-70 years with urothelial cancer. This specimen consisted of PBMCs, obtained around atezolizumab (anti-PD-L1) treatment. The genes are TRBV6-6 and TRBJ2-3, with 9 bases matching TRBD2. In DNA, the CDR3 is TGTGCCAGCAGTTTGGCTGTTAGCGGGGGATTAGATACGCAGTATTTT. Translated, it gives CASSLAVSGGLDTQYF.